The 20 T cell receptor beta chains given below trace back to one sample, sequenced in a study of blood T cell repertoires in COVID-19. TCRdb's copy holds only in-frame clones and misses some; the assay was immunoSEQ multiplex PCR. In the table there are roughly 99,000 clones, roughly 80% of which are singletons. Sequenced: peripheral blood. Source of these receptors: a woman of 80 years or more with acute or convalescent COVID-19.

The rearrangement uses TRBV10-3 and TRBJ2-7; D unresolved. Looked up from germline, CDR1 is ENHRY and CDR2 is SYGVKD. V dropped 3 bases and J dropped 3 bases, with 12 bases sitting between them. The CDR3 contains 14 residues. In DNA, the CDR3 is TGTGCCATCAGTGACCCCCCGGGTAACTACGAGCAGTACTTC. This encodes CAISDPPGNYEQYF.

This clone was counted only a few times. The chain employs TRBV28 and TRBJ1-5; D perhaps matches TRBD1 (5 bases). Germline CDR1 and CDR2: MDHEN and SYDVKM. Trimming removed 5 bases from V and 3 bases from J, with 17 bases in between. The CDR3 is made up of 16 amino acids. CDR3 region: CASSRSGGLINQPQHF. DNA for the CDR3: TGTGCCAGCAGTAGGTCCGGGGGATTAATCAATCAGCCCCAGCATTTT.

The rearrangement uses TRBV5-4 and TRBJ2-1; a possible D gene is TRBD2 (6 bases). V shed 4 bases and J shed 4 bases, with 15 bases lying between them. This CDR3 is 15 amino acids long. Germline lookup yields CDR1 SGHNT and CDR2 YYREEE (reference sequence). The CDR3: CASSINSGPYNEQFF. CDR3 sequence (DNA): TGTGCCAGCAGCATAAATAGCGGCCCTTACAATGAGCAGTTCTTC.

This sequence joins TRBV27 and TRBJ2-7; a possible D gene is TRBD2 (5 bases). The CDR3 has 14 amino acids. CDR1 and CDR2 (germline): MNHEY, SMNVEV (reference sequence). Trimming shortened V by 6 bases and J by 6 bases, and 18 bases separated the two germline ends. The CDR3 region is CASRLGQDSGEQYF. CDR3 in DNA: TGTGCCAGCAGACTAGGGCAGGATAGTGGCGAGCAGTACTTC.

The chain recombines TRBV15 with TRBJ1-3; TRBD1 is a possible D gene (6 bases). The V end lost 1 base, the J end lost 0 bases, and 10 bases lay between the germline ends. Per the germline V gene, CDR1 is LNHNV and CDR2 is YYDKDF (reference sequence). The CDR3 extends over 16 amino acids. CDR3 sequence (DNA): TGTGCCACCAGCAGAGGCAGGACAGTCTCTGGAAACACCATATATTTT. Amino acid sequence: CATSRGRTVSGNTIYF.

This clone was counted a single time. The chain uses TRBV5-1 and TRBJ1-1; 7 positions match TRBD1. The V and J ends lost 3 bases and 1 base, in that order; junction bases with no gene match: 3. The CDR3 runs 14 residues. Germline V gene data show CDR1 as SGHRS and CDR2 as YFSETQ. The CDR3 region is CASSSGQPNTEAFF. The CDR3 coding sequence is TGCGCCAGCAGCTCGGGACAGCCGAACACTGAAGCTTTCTTT.

This clone appeared a few times. The chain has TRBV28 and TRBJ1-6, with D maybe TRBD1 (5 bases). In germline, CDR1 is MDHEN, CDR2 SYDVKM. This CDR3 contains 14 residues. V lost 3 bases and J lost 9, with 12 bases in between. CDR3 loop: CASSFGRVGSPLHF. CDR3 sequence (DNA): TGTGCCAGCAGTTTTGGCAGGGTGGGTTCACCCCTCCACTTT.

The CDR3 nucleotides are TGCGCCACCGACAGGGTTGGGTATCAGCCCCAGCATTTT. Translated: CATDRVGYQPQHF. The V and J genes are TRBV23-1 and TRBJ1-5; 7 bases agree with TRBD1. TRBV23-1 is annotated as an ORF whose role is uncertain. CDR3 length: 13 amino acids. The V gene end was trimmed by 10 bases and the J gene end by 5 bases; junction bases not matched to a gene: 8.

V usage is TRBV29-1 and J usage is TRBJ2-7, with D maybe TRBD1 (5 bases). The V and J ends lost 5 bases and 3 bases respectively, with 17 bases between them. The germline CDR1 and CDR2 sequences are SQVTM and ANQGSEA. There are 14 residues in the CDR3. CDR3 amino acids: CSVSLLGAGYEQYF. CDR3 nucleotide sequence: TGCAGCGTTTCGTTGCTAGGGGCTGGCTACGAGCAGTACTTC.

This chain joins TRBV19 and TRBJ1-1; 7 nucleotides match TRBD1. The junction had 8 bases not matched to a gene; V was cut back by 4 bases and J by 9 bases. Per the germline V gene, CDR1 is LNHDA and CDR2 is SQIVND (reference sequence). CDR3 length: 13 residues. This chain's CDR3 is CASSNRQGDQAFF. The CDR3 DNA is TGTGCCAGTAGTAATCGACAGGGAGATCAAGCTTTCTTT.

The CDR3 DNA follows: TGTGCCAGCAGTTCTGACACTGCCTACGAGCAGTACGTC. Its translation: CASSSDTAYEQYV. The chain uses TRBV6-5 and TRBJ2-7, with unresolved D. CDR1 MNHEY and CDR2 SVGAGI come from the germline V gene. There are 13 residues in the CDR3. Trimming shortened V by 4 bases and J by 2 bases, and 9 bases separated the two germline ends.

This rearrangement joins TRBV7-9 to TRBJ2-5; D gene uncertain. Trimming shortened V by 6 bases and J by 1 base, and 9 bases separated the two germline ends. CDR1 is SEHNR, CDR2 FQNEAQ, per germline (reference sequence). CDR3 length: 13 amino acids. DNA of the CDR3: TGTGCCAGCAGGATAGATGCCCAAGAGACCCAGTACTTC. Protein sequence: CASRIDAQETQYF.

This clone was found a few times. The rearrangement uses TRBV19 and TRBJ2-3; TRBD2 might be the D (5 bases). The CDR3 consists of 13 residues. The V end was cut by 6 bases, the J end by 2 bases, with 9 bases between. Germline loops: CDR1 LNHDA, CDR2 SQIVND (reference sequence). CDR3 nucleotide sequence: TGTGCCAGTAGCTTGACTAACACAGATACGCAGTATTTT. Protein: CASSLTNTDTQYF. Looking up the rest from reference TRBV19 and TRBJ2-3 gives the full variable domain: DGGITQSPKYLFRKEGQNVTLSCEQNLNHDAMYWYRQDPGQGLRLIYYSQIVNDFQKGDIAEGYSVSREKKESFPLTVTSAQKNPTAFYLCASSLTNTDTQYFGPGTRLTVL.

The genes are TRBV28 and TRBJ1-5; D is unresolved. CDR3 length: 17 amino acids. The germline V and J ends were trimmed by 5 bases and 0 bases, with 17 bases remaining between them. The germline CDR1 and CDR2 sequences are MDHEN and SYDVKM. CDR3 bases: TGTGCCAGCAGTCGACCCTTGCGGATCTATAGCAATCAGCCCCAGCATTTT. This sequence encodes CASSRPLRIYSNQPQHF.

The J gene is TRBJ2-7, the V gene TRBV3-1 (or the pseudogene TRBV3-2); D might be TRBD1 (5 bases). The length of the CDR3 is 14 residues. The germline CDR1 and CDR2 sequences are LGHDT and YNNKEL (reference sequence). The germline V and J ends were trimmed by 6 bases and 3 bases, with 15 bases remaining between them. The CDR3 bases are TGTGCCAGCAGACGTACTACGGACAACTACGAGCAGTACTTC. Protein product: CASRRTTDNYEQYF.

The chain is built from TRBV5-1 and TRBJ1-5; weak D call: TRBD1 (6 bases). The CDR3 length is 13 residues. Germline-derived CDR1 and CDR2 are SGHRS and YFSETQ. Trimming pared 5 bases from V and 6 bases from J, leaving 12 bases between. The CDR3 DNA reads as TGCGCCAGCAGGGGGGCACTCGGTCAGCCCCAGCATTTT. It yields the protein CASRGALGQPQHF.

The V gene is TRBV18, the J gene TRBJ2-5; D gene unclear. Germline CDR1 and CDR2: KGHSH and LQKENI. Trimming removed 3 bases at V and 4 bases at J, with 15 bases between. The CDR3 is 15 amino acids. Here the CDR3 DNA reads TGTGCCAGCTCACCCAGGAACCTCATGGGAGAGACCCAGTACTTC. Translated, it gives CASSPRNLMGETQYF.

The V and J genes are TRBV19 and TRBJ1-2, with D unclear. The CDR3 loop spans 16 amino acids. The ends were cut back, 3 bases at V and 6 bases at J, with 20 bases in the middle. Germline V gene lookup returns CDR1 LNHDA and CDR2 SQIVND (reference sequence). The CDR3: CASSIPSRPADDGYTF. Written as DNA, the CDR3 is TGTGCCAGTAGTATCCCCTCCCGCCCGGCGGATGATGGCTACACCTTC.

V gene TRBV19 combines with J gene TRBJ1-2; D might be TRBD1 (5 bases). V shed 4 bases and J shed 5 bases, with 11 bases lying between them. The CDR3 runs to 13 residues. Germline CDR1 and CDR2: LNHDA and SQIVND (reference sequence). The DNA for the CDR3 is TGTGCCAGTAGTAGCGGGACGCGGTATGGCTACACCTTC. This encodes CASSSGTRYGYTF.

V and J are TRBV7-9 and TRBJ1-6; TRBD1 agrees at 8 bases. V was clipped by 0 bases and J by 7 bases; unmatched bases: 8. CDR3 length: 17 residues. Germline CDR1 reads SEHNR; CDR2 reads FQNEAQ (reference sequence). This CDR3 reads CASSLAIGTGANSPLHF. The CDR3 DNA is TGTGCCAGCAGCTTAGCCATTGGGACAGGAGCCAATTCACCCCTCCACTTT.